The 19 T cell receptor beta chains given below trace back to one sample, sequenced in a study of T cell responses to AZD1222 COVID-19 vaccine. Profiling relied on immunoSEQ multiplex PCR, and the TCRdb table lists in-frame clones only, not all of them. Among around 97,000 clones listed, roughly 87% were seen once. The input for sequencing was peripheral blood, taken on day 0 of AZD1222 vaccination. These receptors came from an adult in good health.

This clone was seen only a few times. The chain couples TRBV5-4 to TRBJ1-4, with D unresolved. The CDR3 is 15 residues long. The germline V and J ends were trimmed by 1 base and 2 bases, with 9 bases remaining between them. Looked up from germline, CDR1 is SGHNT and CDR2 is YYREEE (reference sequence). As DNA, the CDR3 is TGTGCCAGCAGCTTGAGAGGGTCCACTAATGAAAAACTGTTTTTT. It encodes CASSLRGSTNEKLFF. The full variable domain, completed using reference TRBV5-4 and TRBJ1-4, is ETGVTQSPTHLIKTRGQQVTLRCSSQSGHNTVSWYQQALGQGPQFIFQYYREEENGRGNFPPRFSGLQFPNYSSELNVNALELDDSALYLCASSLRGSTNEKLFFGSGTQLSVL.

The V call is TRBV2, the J call TRBJ1-2; 9 bases fit TRBD1. Germline V gene sequence: CDR1 SNHLY, CDR2 FYNNEI. The CDR3 is 15 residues long. The junction had 13 bases not matched to a gene; V was cut back by 6 bases and J by 8 bases. CDR3 residues: CASSTNWDRDGGYTF. The CDR3, as DNA: TGTGCCAGCAGCACCAATTGGGACAGGGACGGGGGCTACACCTTC.

The chain employs TRBV9 and TRBJ1-1; D ambiguous. CDR3 length: 14 amino acids. V was trimmed by 4 bases and J by 1 base, leaving 11 bases between them. The germline gives CDR1 SGDLS, CDR2 YYNGEE. CDR3 region: CASSPTAGNTEAFF. In nucleotides, the CDR3 is TGTGCCAGCAGCCCAACCGCAGGGAACACTGAAGCTTTCTTT.

The V gene is TRBV7-9, the J gene TRBJ1-1, with D possibly TRBD1 on 5 matching bases. Trimming took 5 bases from V and 7 from J, leaving 17 bases between them. Germline-derived CDR1 and CDR2 are SEHNR and FQNEAQ (reference sequence). CDR3 length equals 14 residues. CDR3 amino acids: CASSRADRTGEAFF. The DNA for the CDR3 is TGTGCCAGCAGCCGCGCAGACAGAACAGGTGAAGCTTTCTTT.

The sample holds a few counts of this clone. The chain has TRBV11-2 and TRBJ2-3; 7 positions match TRBD2. V shed 5 bases, J shed 9 bases, and the junction held 8 bases outside the gene matches. Germline loops: CDR1 SGHAT, CDR2 FQNNGV. The CDR3 length is 13 residues. The CDR3 DNA sequence: TGTGCCAGCAGCGTATATGGGGGGGGGACGCAGTATTTT. It translates to CASSVYGGGTQYF.

The count of this clone is one. The rearrangement links TRBV28 to TRBJ1-5; D is possibly TRBD1 (5 bases). V was pared by 1 base and J by 1 base, with 11 bases between. The CDR3 has 16 residues. In germline, CDR1 is MDHEN, CDR2 SYDVKM. Written as DNA, the CDR3 is TGTGCCAGCAGTTTATTGAGGTGGGGCAGCAATCAGCCCCAGCATTTT. Encoded protein: CASSLLRWGSNQPQHF.

Regarding this clone: Different DNA sequences within this sample yield the same CDR3. DNA of the CDR3: TGTGCCTGGAGGGGAAACACTGAAGCTTTCTTT. Protein sequence: CAWRGNTEAFF. This chain connects TRBV30 to TRBJ1-1; D call uncertain. CDR1 GTSNPN and CDR2 SVGIG come from the germline V gene (reference sequence). V shed 3 bases and J shed 2 bases, with 4 bases lying between them. The CDR3 is made up of 11 amino acids.

This clone was seen only once. This rearrangement joins TRBV28 to TRBJ2-7, with D possibly matching TRBD2 (5 bases). Per the germline V gene, CDR1 is MDHEN and CDR2 is SYDVKM. The CDR3 has 14 residues. V was cut by 3 bases and J by 3 bases, with 12 bases left in between. The CDR3 spells CASSFTSGIYEQYF. CDR3 sequence (DNA): TGTGCCAGCAGTTTTACTTCGGGGATCTACGAGCAGTACTTC.

The V and J genes are TRBV7-9 and TRBJ1-2, with D perhaps matching TRBD1 (6 bases). V was pared by 1 base and J by 0 bases, with 12 bases between. This CDR3 has 16 amino acids. Germline lookup yields CDR1 SEHNR and CDR2 FQNEAQ (reference sequence). Written as DNA, the CDR3 is TGTGCCAGCAGCTTAGGGGGGGCGGAGGCTAACTATGGCTACACCTTC. As protein: CASSLGGAEANYGYTF.

The chain links TRBV23-1 to TRBJ2-5, with D unresolved. TRBV23-1 is reported as an ORF; its role is uncertain. The V end lost 11 bases, the J end lost 4 bases, and 11 bases lay between the germline ends. The CDR3 has 11 residues. CDR3 nucleotides: TGCGCCCCTAGGGCTGGAGAGACCCAGTACTTC. Encoded protein: CAPRAGETQYF.

This sequence joins TRBV10-3 and TRBJ1-3; D remains ambiguous. Germline loops: CDR1 ENHRY, CDR2 SYGVKD. V lost 5 bases and J lost 3, with 14 bases in between. The CDR3 extends over 15 amino acids. The CDR3 nucleotides are TGTGCCATCAGTACAACAGCACAGCTTGGAAACACCATATATTTT. This encodes CAISTTAQLGNTIYF.

This clone was found once. This chain connects TRBV18 to TRBJ1-5; tentative D call: TRBD1 (5 bases). V shed 5 bases and J shed 4 bases, with 6 bases lying between them. The CDR3 spans 12 residues. Germline assignment: CDR1 KGHSH and CDR2 LQKENI. CDR3 sequence reads: CASSGANQPQHF. In DNA, the CDR3 is TGTGCCAGCTCAGGGGCTAATCAGCCCCAGCATTTT.

This chain links TRBV4-2 with TRBJ1-1, with 9 bases aligning to TRBD1. V gave up 7 bases and J gave up 2 bases; unmatched junction bases: 14. The CDR3 has 17 amino acids. From germline, CDR1 is LGHNA and CDR2 YNFKEQ. The CDR3 spells CASTPGTGPNLNTEAFF. The CDR3 DNA follows: TGTGCCAGCACCCCTGGGACAGGGCCTAATTTAAACACTGAAGCTTTCTTT.

CDR3 in amino acids: CASSLQGASLNEKLFF. CDR3 DNA sequence: TGTGCCAGCTCACTTCAGGGGGCCTCTCTAAATGAAAAACTGTTTTTT. The genes are TRBV18 and TRBJ1-4, with 8 bases matching TRBD1. The CDR3 extends over 16 amino acids. CDR1 is KGHSH and CDR2 is LQKENI in the germline V gene. V lost 4 bases to trimming and J lost 5 bases; unmatched junction nucleotides: 9.

This clone has only a few counts. The same CDR3 can be traced to other DNA sequences in this sample. This sequence joins TRBV5-4 and TRBJ2-2; D unresolved. The CDR3 spans 13 residues. Per germline, CDR1 SGHNT and CDR2 YYREEE (reference sequence). The V gene lost 2 bases and the J gene lost 4 bases, with 6 bases spanning the gap. CDR3 coding DNA: TGTGCCAGCAGCTTCTGGGGCACCGGGGAGCTGTTTTTT. It is translated as CASSFWGTGELFF.

The chain employs TRBV4-1 and TRBJ2-7; 11 bases match TRBD1. V gave up 0 bases and J gave up 7 bases; unmatched junction bases: 11. The CDR3 is 17 residues long. The germline V gene encodes CDR1 MGHRA and CDR2 YSYEKL. Here the CDR3 reads CASSQDPRTGGLGEQYF. CDR3 nucleotides: TGCGCCAGCAGCCAAGATCCCAGGACAGGGGGCTTGGGAGAGCAGTACTTC.

The chain links TRBV10-2 to TRBJ1-2; no clear D. Deletions cut 5 bases from V and 2 bases from J, with 15 bases between. The length of the CDR3 is 15 residues. Germline values: CDR1 WSHSY, CDR2 SAAADI. In DNA, the CDR3 is TGCGCCAGCAGTTCCCACTCGGACCTAAACTATGGCTACACCTTC. This codes for CASSSHSDLNYGYTF.

The V gene is TRBV30, the J gene TRBJ1-5; D uncertain. The CDR3 runs 14 residues. Germline-derived CDR1 and CDR2 are GTSNPN and SVGIG (reference sequence). Trimming left V 3 bases short and J 2 bases short, with 11 bases between. This CDR3 is CAWSLGSGNQPQHF. CDR3 DNA sequence: TGTGCCTGGAGCCTGGGGTCTGGCAATCAGCCCCAGCATTTT.

This chain's CDR3 is CASSYSARTETQYF. DNA for the CDR3: TGTGCCAGCAGTTACTCGGCGCGTACGGAGACCCAGTACTTC. The chain recombines TRBV6-2 or TRBV6-3 with TRBJ2-5, with unresolved D. Germline V gene data show CDR1 as MNHEY and CDR2 as SVGEGT. V was pared by 0 bases and J by 5 bases, with 10 bases between. The CDR3 extends over 14 amino acids.